This is a list of T cell receptor beta chains from one sample in a study of blood T cell repertoires in COVID-19. Sequencing was performed with immunoSEQ multiplex PCR; in TCRdb, only in-frame clones are kept and a portion is missing. The repertoire holds around 61,000 clones, with 80% to 85% as singletons. The sequenced sample was peripheral blood. The receptor set was obtained from a man older than 75 with acute or convalescent COVID-19. Both conserved end residues are part of each CDR3. Fields, in order: V gene, J gene, CDR3 protein.

V: TRBV6-5
J: TRBJ2-1
CDR3: CASSSQSGSYNEQFF

V: TRBV2
J: TRBJ2-1
CDR3: CASSVGLAGSEQFF

V: TRBV6-2/TRBV6-3
J: TRBJ1-2
CDR3: CASSYGGTGKTF

V: TRBV29-1
J: TRBJ2-7
CDR3: CSVEETGSGEQYF

V: TRBV25-1
J: TRBJ1-1
CDR3: CASTRNTEAFF

V: TRBV20-1
J: TRBJ1-5
CDR3: CSASHPREGNQPQHF

V: TRBV7-2
J: TRBJ1-1
CDR3: CASSLQDRAVGTEAFF

V: TRBV9
J: TRBJ2-3
CDR3: CASSADQSTDTQYF

V: TRBV7-3
J: TRBJ2-6
CDR3: CASSWTTGGSGANVLTF

V: TRBV18
J: TRBJ2-4
CDR3: CASSPVGGDIQYF

V: TRBV4-3
J: TRBJ1-2
CDR3: CASSQGEGAGSYTF

V: TRBV11-1
J: TRBJ2-3
CDR3: CASSSNTDTQYF

V: TRBV3-1/TRBV3-2
J: TRBJ2-5
CDR3: CASSHRKSGGEETQYF

V: TRBV6-4
J: TRBJ2-3
CDR3: CASSEGRGGPNTQYF

V: TRBV5-6
J: TRBJ2-7
CDR3: CASSRKGQGYEQYF

V: TRBV3-1/TRBV3-2
J: TRBJ2-3
CDR3: CASSENKRGTDTQYF

V: TRBV7-8
J: TRBJ2-2
CDR3: CASSLGAGWDTGELFF